The 31 T cell receptor beta chains reported below all come from one sample, sequenced in a study of T-cell memory formation after mild COVID-19. MiXCR was run by TCRdb on the 5' RACE reads, yielding one entry per CDR3 protein. Altogether approximately 570,000 distinct CDR3 sequences are present, about a sixth being singletons, with the ten largest covering 9.5% to 15%. The sample was PBMCs or a T cell subset sorted from them (not recorded which). The receptors stem from an adult woman who had mild COVID-19 (a few samples of this study predate the infection). Cell type and time point are not known.

The chain employs TRBV5-1 and TRBJ1-1; no reliable D call. The germline V gene encodes CDR1 SGHRS and CDR2 YFSETQ. The CDR3 covers 15 residues. The germline V and J ends were trimmed by 5 bases and 2 bases, with 16 bases remaining between them. The CDR3, as DNA: TGCGCCAGCAGGCAAGGGCCCGCGTATAACACTGAAGCTTTCTTT. Protein product: CASRQGPAYNTEAFF. The full variable domain, its missing parts supplied by reference TRBV5-1 and TRBJ1-1, is KAGVTQTPRYLIKTRGQQVTLSCSPISGHRSVSWYQQTPGQGLQFLFEYFSETQRNKGNFPGRFSGRQFSNSRSEMNVSTLELGDSALYLCASRQGPAYNTEAFFGQGTRLTVV.

The V and J genes are TRBV1 and TRBJ2-5; TRBD2, the D gene given by the table, was not confirmed from the DNA. TRBV1 has pseudogene status. This CDR3 contains 15 residues. The CDR3: CTSSQEAESQETQYF. As DNA, the CDR3 is TGCACCAGCAGCCAAGAAGCGGAGAGCCAAGAGACCCAGTACTTC.

This clonotype has only a few counts. This chain's CDR3 is CASSGWTPTGELFF. The CDR3 DNA follows: TGTGCCAGCAGCGGCTGGACACCTACCGGGGAGCTGTTTTTT. The rearrangement joins TRBV9 to TRBJ2-2; tentative D call: TRBD1 (5 bases). The length of the CDR3 is 14 residues. The germline V and J ends were trimmed by 3 bases and 5 bases, with 11 bases remaining between them. The germline V gene has CDR1 SGDLS and CDR2 YYNGEE.

This clonotype was seen a few times. The chain combines TRBV7-8 with TRBJ1-3; D is unclear. CDR1 is SGHVS, CDR2 FQNEAQ, per germline. Trimming removed 5 bases from V and 0 bases from J, with 17 bases in between. The CDR3 contains 17 residues. CDR3 sequence (DNA): TGTGCCAGCAGCGCTCCCTCCGGACTTTCCTCTGGAAACACCATATATTTT. Protein product: CASSAPSGLSSGNTIYF. Variable domain in full (rest from reference TRBV7-8 and TRBJ1-3): GAGVSQSPRYKVAKRGQDVALRCDPISGHVSLFWYQQALGQGPEFLTYFQNEAQLDKSGLPSDRFFAERPEGSVSTLKIQRTQQEDSAVYLCASSAPSGLSSGNTIYFGEGSWLTVV.

This clonotype has more than one count but fewer than ten. This chain links TRBV12-3 or TRBV12-4 with TRBJ2-2; D is unresolved. There are 12 residues in the CDR3. The V gene lost 6 bases and the J gene lost 9 bases, with 11 bases spanning the gap. CDR3 sequence reads: CASSGLGRELFF. The CDR3 bases are TGTGCCAGCAGCGGGCTTGGGCGGGAGCTGTTTTTT.

This clonotype showed up many times. The rearrangement joins TRBV12-3 or TRBV12-4 to TRBJ2-5; 9 positions agree with TRBD1. CDR3 size: 16 residues. V lost 4 bases to trimming and J lost 4 bases; unmatched junction nucleotides: 10. CDR3 in amino acids: CASSSSGTGNSETQYF. As DNA, the CDR3 is TGTGCCAGCAGTTCGTCCGGGACAGGGAACTCAGAGACCCAGTACTTC.

This clonotype appeared many times. The rearrangement uses TRBV5-1 and TRBJ2-1, with 8 bases fitting TRBD1. CDR1 and CDR2 (germline): SGHRS, YFSETQ. This CDR3 is built from 15 residues. The junction had 2 bases not matched to a gene; V was cut back by 0 bases and J by 3 bases. DNA of the CDR3: TGCGCCAGCAGCTTGGACAGGGGGTACTACAATGAGCAGTTCTTC. It codes for CASSLDRGYYNEQFF.

The rearrangement joins TRBV27 to TRBJ2-7, with 11 positions matching TRBD2. J lost 2 bases, V lost 4 bases, and 4 bases had no gene match. Germline CDR1 reads MNHEY; CDR2 reads SMNVEV (reference sequence). The CDR3 runs 15 residues. CDR3: CASSSSTSGTYEQYF. In DNA form, the CDR3 reads TGTGCCAGCAGTTCGTCGACTAGCGGGACCTACGAGCAGTACTTC.

This chain uses TRBV7-2 with TRBJ2-7, with 10 bases matching TRBD2. This CDR3 is built from 16 residues. With V trimmed by 5 bases and J by 6 bases, 13 bases remained unmatched. Germline V CDR1 and CDR2: SGHTA, FQGNSA. CDR3: CASSARLAGPPLEQYF. DNA for the CDR3: TGTGCCAGCAGCGCCCGACTAGCGGGTCCCCCGCTCGAGCAGTACTTC. The full variable domain, with the rest looked up from reference TRBV7-2 and TRBJ2-7, is GAGVSQSPSNKVTEKGKDVELRCDPISGHTALYWYRQSLGQGLEFLIYFQGNSAPDKSGLPSDRFSAERTGGSVSTLTIQRTQQEDSAVYLCASSARLAGPPLEQYFGPGTRLTVT.

This clonotype was counted only a few times. The V gene is TRBV14, the J gene TRBJ1-1; D is undetermined. V was trimmed by 5 bases and J by 1 base, leaving 17 bases between them. The germline V gene has CDR1 SGHDN and CDR2 FVKESK. This CDR3 comprises 16 residues. The CDR3 region has the DNA TGTGCCAGCAGCAGGAAGGACGGCCGGGAGAACACTGAAGCTTTCTTT. Protein: CASSRKDGRENTEAFF.

In this sample, this clonotype turned up many times. The CDR3 is CASSPQGPNTEAFF. The CDR3 coding sequence is TGTGCCAGCTCACCACAGGGCCCGAACACTGAAGCTTTCTTT. V gene TRBV18 combines with J gene TRBJ1-1; D gene unclear. Between the trimmed V and J ends, which lost 1 base and 1 base, there was a span of 7 bases. The length of the CDR3 is 14 residues. Germline V gene data show CDR1 as KGHSH and CDR2 as LQKENI.

The gene calls are TRBV30 and TRBJ2-2; 8 bases match TRBD2. This CDR3 comprises 14 residues. The ends lost 6 bases at V and 2 bases at J; junction bases unmatched: 5. The germline V gene encodes CDR1 GTSNPN and CDR2 SVGIG (reference sequence). CDR3: CACPGGANTGELFF. For the CDR3, the DNA is TGTGCCTGTCCGGGGGGGGCCAACACCGGGGAGCTGTTTTTT. The variable domain in full, completed from reference TRBV30 and TRBJ2-2, reads SQTIHQWPATLVQPVGSPLSLECTVEGTSNPNLYWYRQAAGRGLQLLFYSVGIGQISSEVPQNLSASRPQDRQFILSSKKLLLSDSGFYLCACPGGANTGELFFGEGSRLTVL.

This clonotype was found a few times. This chain uses TRBV29-1 with TRBJ2-1; 9 bases match TRBD2. V dropped 0 bases and J dropped 8; count of bases not matched to a gene: 11. This CDR3 region has 16 residues. In germline, CDR1 is SQVTM, CDR2 ANQGSEA. CDR3 in amino acids: CSVEDRGSGSLDEQFF. For the CDR3, the DNA is TGCAGCGTTGAAGATCGGGGTAGCGGGAGTTTGGATGAGCAGTTCTTC.

This clonotype was counted only a few times. The chain carries TRBV9 and TRBJ2-7; TRBD2 matches at 10 bases. CDR1 is SGDLS, CDR2 YYNGEE, per germline. The V gene end was trimmed by 2 bases and the J gene end by 2 bases; junction bases not matched to a gene: 4. The CDR3 runs 15 residues. The CDR3 protein is CASSVLAGVAYEQYF. In DNA form, the CDR3 reads TGTGCCAGCAGCGTTCTAGCGGGAGTCGCCTACGAGCAGTACTTC.

This clonotype has at least ten counts. The chain employs TRBV29-1 and TRBJ2-1, with D perhaps matching TRBD1 or TRBD2 (5 bases each). This CDR3 has 13 residues. Germline-derived CDR1 and CDR2 are SQVTM and ANQGSEA. With 7 bases removed from V and 0 bases from J, the gap between germline ends came to 10 bases. The CDR3 bases are TGCAGCGCCCCAGGGAGCTCCTACAATGAGCAGTTCTTC. It codes for CSAPGSSYNEQFF.

This chain joins TRBV9 and TRBJ1-1; 9 bases are shared with TRBD1. The CDR3 is 15 amino acids. Germline V CDR1 and CDR2: SGDLS, YYNGEE. The V gene end was trimmed by 0 bases and the J gene end by 4 bases; junction bases not matched to a gene: 4. This chain's CDR3 is CASSVVETGGTEAFF. The CDR3, as DNA: TGTGCCAGCAGCGTAGTTGAGACAGGGGGCACTGAAGCTTTCTTT.

In its sample, this clonotype was seen many times. The chain combines TRBV12-3 or TRBV12-4 with TRBJ2-1; TRBD1 might be the D (5 bases). CDR3 length: 15 amino acids. Between the trimmed V and J ends, which lost 5 bases and 14 bases, there was a span of 25 bases. The CDR3 DNA reads as TGTGCCAGCAGTCCTAGAAGTGGGGCGGACCGTGGGAAGTTCTTC. This encodes CASSPRSGADRGKFF.

The V gene is TRBV24-1, the J gene TRBJ2-2; D ambiguous. Per the germline V gene, CDR1 is KGHDR and CDR2 is SFDVKD. The CDR3 contains 13 residues. Trimming pared 6 bases from V and 1 base from J, leaving 5 bases between. The CDR3 sequence: CATSSQNTGELFF. The CDR3 DNA reads TGTGCCACCAGTTCCCAGAACACCGGGGAGCTGTTTTTT.

This clonotype was seen only a few times. This chain uses TRBV27 with TRBJ2-7; unclear D gene. Per the germline V gene, CDR1 is MNHEY and CDR2 is SMNVEV (reference sequence). Trimming removed 1 base from V and 2 bases from J, with 12 bases in between. The CDR3 has 15 residues. The CDR3 DNA reads TGTGCCAGCAGTTTATTCGGTGTATTCCCCTACGAGCAGTACTTC. This sequence encodes CASSLFGVFPYEQYF.

The rearrangement links TRBV5-5 to TRBJ2-5, with a weak D call TRBD1 (6 bases). The ends were cut back, 0 bases at V and 3 bases at J, with 12 bases in the middle. There are 15 residues in the CDR3. In germline, CDR1 is SGHKS, CDR2 YYEKEE (reference sequence). The CDR3 coding sequence is TGTGCCAGCAGCTTGGCCCGGACAGACGAAGAGACCCAGTACTTC. Its translation: CASSLARTDEETQYF.

A word on this clonotype: The junction does not match germline at one end; this may be a read error. J is TRBJ2-5 and V is TRBV7-3, with 9 bases aligning to TRBD2. Germline V gene data show CDR1 as SGHTA and CDR2 as FQGTGA. The CDR3 consists of 16 residues. The CDR3 region has the DNA TGTGCCAGCAGCTTAAACAGCGGGGGGCAAACGGAGACCAAGTACTTC. This translates into CASSLNSGGQTETKYF.

There are a few counts of this clonotype. The chain's CDR3 is CASTSTGTRSQFF. CDR3 in DNA: TGTGCCAGCACCTCCACGGGGACTAGATCTCAGTTCTTC. The chain links TRBV6-2 or TRBV6-3 to TRBJ2-1, with 8 bases fitting TRBD2. There are 13 residues in the CDR3. Germline values: CDR1 MNHEY, CDR2 SVGEGT. Trimming cost V 7 bases and J 13 bases; bases outside gene matches: 12.

This chain links TRBV24-1 with TRBJ1-4; 11 bases line up with TRBD1. CDR3 length: 17 amino acids. The J segment lost 3 bases and the V segment lost 3 bases, leaving 5 bases of the junction unmatched. Germline assignment: CDR1 KGHDR and CDR2 SFDVKD. The CDR3 DNA is TGTGCCACCAGTGATACCGGGACAGGGGGATCTAATGAAAAACTGTTTTTT. This translates into CATSDTGTGGSNEKLFF.

The V gene is TRBV30, the J gene TRBJ2-1, with 9 bases matching TRBD1. Unmatched junction bases numbered 10, after V lost 4 bases and J lost 6 bases. The CDR3 contains 15 residues. Germline-derived CDR1 and CDR2 are GTSNPN and SVGIG (reference sequence). The CDR3 sequence is CAWTQSGTGRNEQFF. In DNA form, the CDR3 reads TGTGCCTGGACCCAATCCGGGACAGGGCGCAATGAGCAGTTCTTC. The complete variable domain, with remaining parts taken from reference TRBV30 and TRBJ2-1, reads SQTIHQWPATLVQPVGSPLSLECTVEGTSNPNLYWYRQAAGRGLQLLFYSVGIGQISSEVPQNLSASRPQDRQFILSSKKLLLSDSGFYLCAWTQSGTGRNEQFFGPGTRLTVL.

At least ten counts were recorded for this clonotype. CDR3 residues: CASSRTGSGNTIYF. Here the CDR3 DNA reads TGTGCCAGCAGCAGGACAGGGTCTGGAAACACCATATATTTT. V usage is TRBV12-3 or TRBV12-4 and J usage is TRBJ1-3; 8 bases line up with TRBD1. This CDR3 is built from 14 residues. Germline trimming cut 6 bases from V and 1 base from J; bases unmatched to any gene: 2.

V is TRBV11-2 and J is TRBJ2-1; D unresolved. The CDR3 covers 15 residues. V lost 6 bases and J lost 6, with 18 bases in between. The germline CDR1 and CDR2 sequences are SGHAT and FQNNGV. CDR3 protein: CASRPIPRKLNEQFF. The CDR3 DNA sequence: TGTGCCAGCAGACCTATCCCTCGGAAGCTCAATGAGCAGTTCTTC.

The genes are TRBV4-1 and TRBJ1-6, with a possible D match to TRBD1 (6 bases). Per germline, CDR1 MGHRA and CDR2 YSYEKL. The CDR3 spans 15 residues. V lost 4 bases, J lost 8 bases, and 15 bases lay in between. The CDR3 region has the DNA TGCGCCAGCAGCCCTACACAGGGTTCGGATTCACCCCTCCACTTT. Translated: CASSPTQGSDSPLHF.

This clonotype was observed at least ten times. The chain recombines TRBV6-1 with TRBJ1-1; possibly TRBD1 for D (5 bases). CDR3 length equals 14 residues. V was cut by 2 bases and J by 4 bases, with 11 bases left in between. CDR1 and CDR2 (germline): MNHNS, SASEGT. DNA for the CDR3: TGTGCCAGCAGTGAACAGGGAAGCAGCACTGAAGCTTTCTTT. Amino acid sequence: CASSEQGSSTEAFF.

The chain couples TRBV12-3 or TRBV12-4 to TRBJ2-3; a possible D gene is TRBD2 (5 bases). V dropped 6 bases and J dropped 7 bases, with 17 bases sitting between them. The CDR3 sequence is 14 residues long. The DNA of the CDR3 is TGTGCCAGCAGCCCCCAGCGGAATCGCTATACGCAGTATTTT. As protein: CASSPQRNRYTQYF.

The rearrangement joins TRBV11-2 to TRBJ1-2; the match to TRBD1 covers 9 bases. Germline CDR1 is SGHAT and CDR2 is FQNNGV. The CDR3 runs 16 residues. The V gene end was trimmed by 0 bases and the J gene end by 8 bases; junction bases not matched to a gene: 10. The CDR3 DNA is TGTGCCAGCAGCTTAGAAGCGGTGGGACAGGGCTCCGGCTACACCTTC. Translating gives CASSLEAVGQGSGYTF.

The chain couples TRBV6-2 or TRBV6-3 to TRBJ2-1; 11 nucleotides agree with TRBD2. Germline V gives CDR1 MNHEY, CDR2 SVGEGT. The CDR3 spans 16 residues. Trimming took 5 bases from V and 6 from J; bases not matched to a gene: 9. CDR3 residues: CASSLPLAGVRNEQFF. The CDR3 region has the DNA TGTGCCAGCAGTCTGCCACTAGCGGGAGTGCGCAATGAGCAGTTCTTC.